This T cell receptor (beta chain) stems from a study of control samples from healthy donors and cancer patients. Data came from immunoSEQ multiplex PCR; TCRdb stores just in-frame clones and leaves some out. The sample holds roughly 88,000 clones, about 92% seen once. Germline V gene data show CDR1 as MNHEY and CDR2 as SVGAGI. The germline V and J ends were trimmed by 1 base and 4 bases, with 13 bases remaining between them. The CDR3 is 15 amino acids. The chain uses TRBV6-5 and TRBJ1-1; tentatively, D is TRBD1 (5 bases). Sequencing was carried out using blood. This TCR was recovered from a man between 18 and 29 years old in good health. The CDR3 nucleotides are TGTGCCAGCAGTTACTTACCGGGACTGGGCACTGAAGCTTTCTTT. Protein sequence: CASSYLPGLGTEAFF.